This paragraph covers one T cell receptor beta chain sequence. Its cognate antigen is unknown. This entry belongs to a study of T cells in pancreatic ductal adenocarcinoma. Germline V gene sequence: CDR1 SEHNR, CDR2 FQNEAQ (reference sequence). The CDR3 length is 12 residues. V gave up 3 bases and J gave up 3 bases, with 6 bases separating them. The selected patients with pancreatic ductal adenocarcinoma had surgery but no neoadjuvant therapy. TCRdb's copy holds only in-frame clones and misses some; the assay was immunoSEQ multiplex PCR. The sample yields 85,000 to 120,000 clones, about 96% seen once. Overall study findings and caveats: Mean clonality was approximately 0.11 in tumors and around 0.065 in blood, not significantly different. Comparisons of tumor and blood clonality may show falsely lower tumor diversity. Unique clonotypes were approximately 8-fold more numerous in blood than in tumor.

The receptor comes from a human donor with pancreatic ductal adenocarcinoma. What was sequenced was PBMCs. The gene calls are TRBV7-9 and TRBJ2-7; TRBD1 might be the D (5 bases). The CDR3 DNA is TGTGCCAGCAGCTTTGACAGCTACGAGCAGTACTTC. Residues: CASSFDSYEQYF.